These T cell receptor beta chains were read from a single sample in a study of blood T cell repertoires in COVID-19. Method: immunoSEQ multiplex PCR; TCRdb's copy keeps in-frame clones and lacks some. The repertoire holds some 150,000 clones, with about 80% as singletons. Specimen: peripheral blood. The source of these receptors is a man in his sixties with acute or convalescent COVID-19. Both conserved end residues are part of each CDR3. The D gene is left open where the match is weak. Only some rows state a clone size, as once, few, many or a class for expanded clones.

v_call: TRBV14
j_call: TRBJ2-3
clone_size: few
d_call: NA
cdr3_nt: TGTGCCAGCAGCCAGAACTGGGGGGGCCAAGATACGCAGTATTTT
cdr3_aa: CASSQNWGGQDTQYF

v_call: TRBV5-4
j_call: TRBJ2-3
clone_size: NA
d_call: TRBD2
cdr3_nt: TGTGCCAGCAGCTGGGGGACTAGCGGGGGCCTAAGCACAGATACGCAGTATTTT
cdr3_aa: CASSWGTSGGLSTDTQYF

v_call: TRBV4-2
j_call: TRBJ2-1
clone_size: NA
d_call: TRBD2
cdr3_nt: TGTGCCAGCAGCCAGGGGACTAGCGAGCAGTTCTTC
cdr3_aa: CASSQGTSEQFF

v_call: TRBV24-1
j_call: TRBJ2-3
clone_size: NA
d_call: TRBD2
cdr3_nt: TGTGCCACCAGTGCTAGCGGGAGATTCACAGATACGCAGTATTTT
cdr3_aa: CATSASGRFTDTQYF

v_call: TRBV27
j_call: TRBJ2-7
clone_size: NA
d_call: TRBD2
cdr3_nt: TGTGCCAGCAGTCCCAGGGGCCTAGCGGGAGAGAGGGAGCAGTACTTC
cdr3_aa: CASSPRGLAGEREQYF

v_call: TRBV11-2
j_call: TRBJ2-2
clone_size: NA
d_call: NA
cdr3_nt: TGTGCCAGCAGCCACCTGACAGGGAACACCGGGGAGCTGTTTTTT
cdr3_aa: CASSHLTGNTGELFF

v_call: TRBV3-1/TRBV3-2
j_call: TRBJ1-6
clone_size: NA
d_call: NA
cdr3_nt: TGTGCCAGCAGCCAAGCTGACAGGAATTCACCCCTCCACTTT
cdr3_aa: CASSQADRNSPLHF

v_call: TRBV4-2
j_call: TRBJ2-2
clone_size: once
d_call: NA
cdr3_nt: TGTGCCAGCAGCCAAGAACTCGGGAACACCGGGGAGCTGTTTTTT
cdr3_aa: CASSQELGNTGELFF

v_call: TRBV7-2
j_call: TRBJ2-2
clone_size: few
d_call: TRBD2
cdr3_nt: TGTGCCAGCAGTCCCATAGCGGGGGACATCACCGGGGAGCTGTTTTTT
cdr3_aa: CASSPIAGDITGELFF

v_call: TRBV10-2
j_call: TRBJ1-3
clone_size: NA
d_call: TRBD1
cdr3_nt: TGCGCCAGCAGTGCAGGGGGCGACACCATATATTTT
cdr3_aa: CASSAGGDTIYF

v_call: TRBV5-5
j_call: TRBJ2-2
clone_size: NA
d_call: TRBD1
cdr3_nt: TGTGCCAGCAGCTTAGGACAGGGAGGCGGGGAGCTGTTTTTT
cdr3_aa: CASSLGQGGGELFF

v_call: TRBV11-2
j_call: TRBJ2-7
clone_size: NA
d_call: TRBD2
cdr3_nt: TGTGCCAGCAGCTCGGGGGGAACCGAGCAGTACTTC
cdr3_aa: CASSSGGTEQYF

v_call: TRBV21-1
j_call: TRBJ1-6
clone_size: NA
d_call: NA
cdr3_nt: TGTGCCAGCAGCAAAGCGCGAACAGCTAAGAGCTCCTATAATTCACCCCTCCACTTT
cdr3_aa: CASSKARTAKSSYNSPLHF

v_call: TRBV18
j_call: TRBJ2-5
clone_size: NA
d_call: NA
cdr3_nt: TGTGCCAGCTCACGGACAGTCCAAGAGACCCAGTACTTC
cdr3_aa: CASSRTVQETQYF

v_call: TRBV11-2
j_call: TRBJ2-7
clone_size: NA
d_call: NA
cdr3_nt: TGTGCCAGCAGCCGCATAGGGCGGGGCCTCTACGAGCAGTACTTC
cdr3_aa: CASSRIGRGLYEQYF

v_call: TRBV7-2
j_call: TRBJ2-7
clone_size: NA
d_call: TRBD1
cdr3_nt: TGTGCCAGCAGCTTAGGGGACAGGGGGCTGGGAGAGCAGTACTTC
cdr3_aa: CASSLGDRGLGEQYF

v_call: TRBV25-1
j_call: TRBJ2-2
clone_size: NA
d_call: NA
cdr3_nt: TGTGCCAGCAGTGTTCTAGTCAACACCGGGGAGCTGTTTTTT
cdr3_aa: CASSVLVNTGELFF

v_call: TRBV6-2/TRBV6-3
j_call: TRBJ1-6
clone_size: NA
d_call: NA
cdr3_nt: TGTGCCAGCAGTTACTCGCGGACCTACGCGGGGGCCAATTCACCCCTCCACTTT
cdr3_aa: CASSYSRTYAGANSPLHF

v_call: TRBV10-3
j_call: TRBJ2-7
clone_size: NA
d_call: TRBD1
cdr3_nt: TGTGCCATCAGTGAGTTCCGGGACAGGGAGGTATTCGGGCAGTACTTC
cdr3_aa: CAISEFRDREVFGQYF

v_call: TRBV19
j_call: TRBJ2-7
clone_size: NA
d_call: NA
cdr3_nt: TGTGCCAGCATCCCTAACGAGGGCTACGAGCAGTACTTC
cdr3_aa: CASIPNEGYEQYF

v_call: TRBV19
j_call: TRBJ1-3
clone_size: few
d_call: NA
cdr3_nt: TGTGCCAGTAATCAGGACAGCTCTGGAAACACCATATATTTT
cdr3_aa: CASNQDSSGNTIYF

v_call: TRBV18
j_call: TRBJ1-2
clone_size: few
d_call: TRBD1
cdr3_nt: TGTGCCAGCTCACCATCAGGGGGGTATGGCTACACCTTC
cdr3_aa: CASSPSGGYGYTF

v_call: TRBV5-6
j_call: TRBJ2-7
clone_size: NA
d_call: NA
cdr3_nt: TGTGCCAGCAGCTTGCGCTTAACAGGGCCCTACGAGCAGTACTTC
cdr3_aa: CASSLRLTGPYEQYF

v_call: TRBV3-1/TRBV3-2
j_call: TRBJ2-3
clone_size: NA
d_call: TRBD2
cdr3_nt: TGTGCCAGCAGCCAAGTTGTGGGAGGGAGGACAGATACGCAGTATTTT
cdr3_aa: CASSQVVGGRTDTQYF

v_call: TRBV28
j_call: TRBJ2-7
clone_size: NA
d_call: NA
cdr3_nt: TGTGCCAGCAGGGGGCCCTACGAGCAGTACTTC
cdr3_aa: CASRGPYEQYF

v_call: TRBV5-1
j_call: TRBJ1-4
clone_size: few
d_call: NA
cdr3_nt: TGCGCCAGCAGCTTGGGCACAACAACTAATGAAAAACTGTTTTTT
cdr3_aa: CASSLGTTTNEKLFF

v_call: TRBV6-2/TRBV6-3
j_call: TRBJ1-3
clone_size: NA
d_call: TRBD1
cdr3_nt: TGTGCCAGCAGCGAAGACAGGGTCTCTGGAAACACCATATATTTT
cdr3_aa: CASSEDRVSGNTIYF

v_call: TRBV5-1
j_call: TRBJ2-5
clone_size: NA
d_call: TRBD1
cdr3_nt: TGCGCCAGCAGCTTGGGGACAGGGGGCCAAGAGACCCAGTACTTC
cdr3_aa: CASSLGTGGQETQYF

v_call: TRBV19
j_call: TRBJ2-7
clone_size: NA
d_call: TRBD2
cdr3_nt: TGTGCCAGTAGCCCCGGGAGGGGTAGGAACGAGCAGTACTTC
cdr3_aa: CASSPGRGRNEQYF

v_call: TRBV24-1
j_call: TRBJ1-1
clone_size: NA
d_call: NA
cdr3_nt: TGTGCCACCAGTGATAAAAACAGGGAACCGGGCGCGGCTGAAGCTTTCTTT
cdr3_aa: CATSDKNREPGAAEAFF

v_call: TRBV6-6
j_call: TRBJ2-7
clone_size: once
d_call: NA
cdr3_nt: TGTGCCAGCAGTCCGTTTAGGACCGGAGGAGTCCGTTACGAGCAGTACTTC
cdr3_aa: CASSPFRTGGVRYEQYF

v_call: TRBV6-5
j_call: TRBJ2-3
clone_size: NA
d_call: NA
cdr3_nt: TGTGCCAGCAGCCCCCCAGCGACAGATACGCAGTATTTT
cdr3_aa: CASSPPATDTQYF

v_call: TRBV7-2
j_call: TRBJ2-7
clone_size: NA
d_call: TRBD2
cdr3_nt: TGTGCCAGCAGCTTAGGGGGACTAGCGATCAACGAGCAGTACTTC
cdr3_aa: CASSLGGLAINEQYF

v_call: TRBV10-3
j_call: TRBJ2-5
clone_size: NA
d_call: TRBD2
cdr3_nt: TGTGCCATCAGTGTGAAACTAGCGGGAATAGATCAAGAGACCCAGTACTTC
cdr3_aa: CAISVKLAGIDQETQYF

v_call: TRBV27
j_call: TRBJ1-2
clone_size: NA
d_call: NA
cdr3_nt: TGTGCCAGCACCCACCTCCAGGGGAACTATGGCTACACCTTC
cdr3_aa: CASTHLQGNYGYTF

v_call: TRBV7-9
j_call: TRBJ2-1
clone_size: few
d_call: NA
cdr3_nt: TGTGCCAGCAGCCCTAAAGTCCGGGTCTCTAATGAGCAGTTCTTC
cdr3_aa: CASSPKVRVSNEQFF

v_call: TRBV6-2/TRBV6-3
j_call: TRBJ2-5
clone_size: NA
d_call: TRBD2
cdr3_nt: TGTGCCAGCAGTACCCGACTAGCCCCCGACCAAGAGACCCAGTACTTC
cdr3_aa: CASSTRLAPDQETQYF

v_call: TRBV5-1
j_call: TRBJ2-2
clone_size: NA
d_call: NA
cdr3_nt: TGCGCCAGCAGCTTGAGGCAGGGGACGGGCACCGGGGAGCTGTTTTTT
cdr3_aa: CASSLRQGTGTGELFF

v_call: TRBV4-2
j_call: TRBJ2-1
clone_size: NA
d_call: TRBD2
cdr3_nt: TGTGCCAGCAGCCAAGAAGGCCGTATTAGCGGGATGGGTAATGAGCAGTTCTTC
cdr3_aa: CASSQEGRISGMGNEQFF

v_call: TRBV10-3
j_call: TRBJ2-3
clone_size: NA
d_call: NA
cdr3_nt: TGTGCCATCAGTGAGTCGGAGGGACGAGGGGCAGATACGCAGTATTTT
cdr3_aa: CAISESEGRGADTQYF

v_call: TRBV5-1
j_call: TRBJ2-2
clone_size: NA
d_call: NA
cdr3_nt: TGCGCCAGCAGCGGGGTTTCGGGAACCGGGGAGCTGTTTTTT
cdr3_aa: CASSGVSGTGELFF

v_call: TRBV2
j_call: TRBJ2-5
clone_size: NA
d_call: NA
cdr3_nt: TGTGCCAGCAGTGATGGGACACTGATGTCCCAAGAGACCCAGTACTTC
cdr3_aa: CASSDGTLMSQETQYF

v_call: TRBV6-5
j_call: TRBJ2-3
clone_size: NA
d_call: NA
cdr3_nt: TGTGCCAGCAGTTACGACACGACAGGAGCCACAGATACGCAGTATTTT
cdr3_aa: CASSYDTTGATDTQYF

v_call: TRBV4-2
j_call: TRBJ1-3
clone_size: NA
d_call: TRBD1
cdr3_nt: TGTGCCAGCAGCCAAGATGGGCAGGGGGCTGGAAACACCATATATTTT
cdr3_aa: CASSQDGQGAGNTIYF

v_call: TRBV11-2
j_call: TRBJ2-7
clone_size: once
d_call: TRBD2
cdr3_nt: TGTGCCAGCAGCTTAAGACTAGCGGGAAAGTCCTACGAGCAGTACTTC
cdr3_aa: CASSLRLAGKSYEQYF